This T cell receptor beta chain was recovered during a study of molecular identifiers for immune sequencing clone quantification. The V gene end was trimmed by 2 bases and the J gene end by 3 bases; junction bases not matched to a gene: 3. Germline assignment: CDR1 GTSNPN and CDR2 SVGIG (reference sequence). The CDR3 is made up of 14 amino acids. Previously described methods and listed TCR primers produced bulk TCR libraries. MiXCR, applied by TCRdb to the PCR reads, yields one record per CDR3 protein. The sample lists over 600,000 distinct CDR3 sequences; roughly 21% were seen once. This clonotype was seen more than once but under ten times.

The sample consisted of naive CD8+ T cells from blood, with Jurkat cell RNA spiked in. As to subset: FACS-sorted CD8+CD4-CCR7+CD45RA+ naive T cells. The chain carries TRBV30 and TRBJ2-5; 10 bases map to TRBD2. This clonotype originated in a human donor in good health. Some libraries in this study had Jurkat cell RNA spiked in. The CDR3 bases are TGTGCCTGGAGTTGGACTAGCGGAAAAGAGACCCAGTACTTC. Its protein is CAWSWTSGKETQYF.